Sequencing of this T cell receptor beta chain was carried out in a study of beta chain features in type 1 diabetes. Study at large: Examination of sorted cells across all samples involved roughly 100 million cells. Broader study findings: Naive, central memory and Treg TCRB repertoires appeared more alike in patients than in healthy donors. Cells expressing TCR highly could be over-represented by cDNA sequencing.

About this clone itself: Its specificity is unknown.

Cells sorted by CD45RO/CCR7/CD25/CD127/CD95/CD27 comprised CD4+ naive, central memory, regulatory and stem cell-like memory cells. Per the germline V gene, CDR1 is LNHDA and CDR2 is SQIVND (reference sequence). CDR3 size: 14 residues. The ends were cut back, 3 bases at V and 0 bases at J, with 8 bases in the middle. Reverse transcribing all isolated RNA meant expressed TCRB transcripts were sequenced. Assay used: immunoSEQ multiplex PCR; TCRdb lists only in-frame clones, some missing. The sample shows some 900,000 clones, around a sixth of them seen only once. The chain has TRBV19 and TRBJ1-2; D uncertain. Sequenced sample: naive CD4+ T cells from blood. This TCR was recovered from a woman under 30 in good health. The CDR3 DNA sequence: TGTGCCAGTAGTATCGCCGGAGCTAACTATGGCTACACCTTC. This codes for CASSIAGANYGYTF.